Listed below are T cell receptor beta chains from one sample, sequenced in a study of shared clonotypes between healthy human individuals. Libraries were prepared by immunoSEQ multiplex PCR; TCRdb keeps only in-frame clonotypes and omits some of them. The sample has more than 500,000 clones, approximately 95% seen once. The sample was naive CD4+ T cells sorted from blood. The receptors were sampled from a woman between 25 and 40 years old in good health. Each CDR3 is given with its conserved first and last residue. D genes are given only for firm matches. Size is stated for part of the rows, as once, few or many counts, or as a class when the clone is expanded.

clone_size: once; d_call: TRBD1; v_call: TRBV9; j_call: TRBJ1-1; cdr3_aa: CASSVVTGTPGTEAFF; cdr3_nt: TGTGCCAGCAGCGTCGTGACAGGGACCCCGGGGACTGAAGCTTTCTTT
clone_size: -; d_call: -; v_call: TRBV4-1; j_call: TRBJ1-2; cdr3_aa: CASSQPDRDYTF; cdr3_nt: TGCGCCAGCAGCCAACCCGACCGCGACTACACCTTC
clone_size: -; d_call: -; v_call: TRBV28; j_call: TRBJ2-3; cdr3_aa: CASGPRGGPTDTQYF; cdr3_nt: TGTGCCAGCGGCCCTAGGGGAGGACCCACAGATACGCAGTATTTT
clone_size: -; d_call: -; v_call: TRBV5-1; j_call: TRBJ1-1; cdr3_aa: CASRPTPETEAFF; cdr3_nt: TGCGCCAGCAGACCTACGCCGGAGACTGAAGCTTTCTTT
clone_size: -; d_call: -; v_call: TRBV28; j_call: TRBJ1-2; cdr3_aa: CASSLASYGYTF; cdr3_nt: TGTGCCAGCAGTTTAGCATCCTATGGCTACACCTTC
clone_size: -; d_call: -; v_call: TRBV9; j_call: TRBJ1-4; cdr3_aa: CASSPAPTNEKLFF; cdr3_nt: TGTGCCAGCAGCCCGGCGCCAACTAATGAAAAACTGTTTTTT
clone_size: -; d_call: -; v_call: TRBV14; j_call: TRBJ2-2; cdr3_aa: CASSQRPGTGELFF; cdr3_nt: TGTGCCAGCAGCCAAAGACCAGGTACCGGGGAGCTGTTTTTT
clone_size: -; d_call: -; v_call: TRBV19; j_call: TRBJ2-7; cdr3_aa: CYEPGTEYYEQYF; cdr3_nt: TGTTACGAGCCCGGGACCGAATACTACGAGCAGTACTTC
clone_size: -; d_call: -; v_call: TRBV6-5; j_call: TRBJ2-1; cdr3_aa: CASSYEGYNEQFF; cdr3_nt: TGTGCCAGCAGTTACGAGGGTTACAATGAGCAGTTCTTC
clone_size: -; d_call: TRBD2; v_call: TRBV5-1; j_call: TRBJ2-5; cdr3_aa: CASSTGGPRETQYF; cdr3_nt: TGCGCCAGCAGCACGGGAGGGCCCCGAGAGACCCAGTACTTC
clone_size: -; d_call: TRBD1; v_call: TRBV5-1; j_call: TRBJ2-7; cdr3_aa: CASSRDRGYEQYF; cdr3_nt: TGCGCCAGCAGCCGGGACAGGGGCTACGAGCAGTACTTC
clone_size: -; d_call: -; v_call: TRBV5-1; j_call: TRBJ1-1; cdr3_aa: CASSLGAGHTEAFF; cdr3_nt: TGCGCCAGCAGCTTGGGGGCAGGGCACACTGAAGCTTTCTTT
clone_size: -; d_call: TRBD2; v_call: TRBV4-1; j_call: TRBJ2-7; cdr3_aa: CASSQGLAGGRGTYEQYF; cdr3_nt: TGCGCCAGCAGCCAAGGACTAGCGGGAGGCCGCGGGACCTACGAGCAGTACTTC
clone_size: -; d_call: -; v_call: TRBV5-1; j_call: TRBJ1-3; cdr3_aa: CASSFGGENTIYF; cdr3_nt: TGCGCCAGCAGCTTCGGGGGCGAAAACACCATATATTTT
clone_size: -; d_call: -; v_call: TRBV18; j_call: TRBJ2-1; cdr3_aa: CASSPSQSRNEQFF; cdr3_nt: TGTGCCAGCTCACCAAGCCAGAGTCGCAATGAGCAGTTCTTC
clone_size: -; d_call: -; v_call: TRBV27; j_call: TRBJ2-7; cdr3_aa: CASSLSGGRSSYEQYF; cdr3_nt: TGTGCCAGCAGTTTATCCGGGGGTCGCAGCTCCTACGAGCAGTACTTC
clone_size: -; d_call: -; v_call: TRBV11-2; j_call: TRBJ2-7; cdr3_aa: CASSFSYLYEQYF; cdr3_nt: TGTGCCAGCAGCTTTTCATACCTCTACGAGCAGTACTTC
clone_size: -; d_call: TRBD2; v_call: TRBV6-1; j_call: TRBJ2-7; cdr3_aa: CASSTGRAYEQYF; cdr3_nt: TGTGCCAGCAGCACCGGGAGGGCCTACGAGCAGTACTTC
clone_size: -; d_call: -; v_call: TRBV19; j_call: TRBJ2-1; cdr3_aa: CATTRDWSGEQFF; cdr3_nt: TGTGCCACGACCCGGGACTGGTCGGGTGAGCAGTTCTTC
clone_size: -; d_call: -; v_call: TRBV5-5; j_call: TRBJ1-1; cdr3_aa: CASSWTDFTNTEAFF; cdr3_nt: TGTGCCAGCAGCTGGACGGATTTTACGAACACTGAAGCTTTCTTT
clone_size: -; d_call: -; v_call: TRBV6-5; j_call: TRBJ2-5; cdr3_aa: CASSYSAGDQETQYF; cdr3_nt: TGTGCCAGCAGTTATTCGGCAGGGGATCAAGAGACCCAGTACTTC
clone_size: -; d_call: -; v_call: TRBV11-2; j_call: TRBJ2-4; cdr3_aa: CASSLGHPIQYF; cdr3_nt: TGTGCCAGCAGCTTAGGGCACCCCATTCAGTACTTC
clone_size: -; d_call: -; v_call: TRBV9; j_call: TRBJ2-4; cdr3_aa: CASSETDKGWDIQYF; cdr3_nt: TGTGCCAGCAGCGAGACGGACAAGGGATGGGACATTCAGTACTTC
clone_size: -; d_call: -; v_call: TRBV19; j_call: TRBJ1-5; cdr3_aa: CASSMPRATNQPQHF; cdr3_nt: TGTGCCAGTAGTATGCCGAGGGCTACCAATCAGCCCCAGCATTTT
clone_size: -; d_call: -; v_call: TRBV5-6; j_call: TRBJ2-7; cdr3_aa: CASSFPMGNEQYF; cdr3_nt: TGTGCCAGCAGCTTCCCGATGGGAAACGAGCAGTACTTC
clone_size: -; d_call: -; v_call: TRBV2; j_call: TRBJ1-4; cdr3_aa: CASSGGRRGNEKLFF; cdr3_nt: TGTGCCAGCAGTGGGGGGCGGAGAGGAAATGAAAAACTGTTTTTT
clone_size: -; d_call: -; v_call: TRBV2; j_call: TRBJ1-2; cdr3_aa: CASNLGLNYGYTF; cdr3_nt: TGTGCCAGCAATCTGGGACTCAACTATGGCTACACCTTC
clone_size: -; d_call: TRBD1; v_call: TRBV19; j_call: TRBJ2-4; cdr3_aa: CASSIDRDRGRIQYF; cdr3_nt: TGTGCCAGTAGTATAGATCGGGACAGGGGGCGCATTCAGTACTTC
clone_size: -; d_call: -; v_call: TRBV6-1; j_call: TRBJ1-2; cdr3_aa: CASSEQPQSNYGYTF; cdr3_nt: TGTGCCAGCAGTGAACAACCCCAAAGCAACTATGGCTACACCTTC
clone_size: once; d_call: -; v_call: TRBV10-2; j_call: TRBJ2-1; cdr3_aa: CASVSGALGEQFF; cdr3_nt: TGCGCCAGCGTTTCCGGGGCTCTGGGGGAGCAGTTCTTC
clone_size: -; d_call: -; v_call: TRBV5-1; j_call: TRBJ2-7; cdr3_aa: CASSPNLPTVLLPYEQYF; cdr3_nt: TGCGCCAGCAGCCCCAACCTACCGACAGTACTTTTACCCTACGAGCAGTACTTC
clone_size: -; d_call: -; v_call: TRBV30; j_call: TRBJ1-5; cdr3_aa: CAWSVRGNQPQHF; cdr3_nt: TGTGCCTGGAGTGTGCGCGGTAATCAGCCCCAGCATTTT
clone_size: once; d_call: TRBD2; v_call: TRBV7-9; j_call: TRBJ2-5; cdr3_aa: CASSLRRLAGMQETQYF; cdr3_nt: TGTGCCAGCAGCTTACGTAGGCTAGCGGGGATGCAAGAGACCCAGTACTTC
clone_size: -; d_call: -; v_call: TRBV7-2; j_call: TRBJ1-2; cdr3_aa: CASSDRRYGYTF; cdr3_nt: TGTGCCAGCAGCGACCGACGGTATGGCTACACCTTC
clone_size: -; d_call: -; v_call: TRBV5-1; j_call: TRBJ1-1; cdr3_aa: CASSPNTGNTEAFF; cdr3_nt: TGCGCCAGCAGTCCGAATACAGGGAACACTGAAGCTTTCTTT
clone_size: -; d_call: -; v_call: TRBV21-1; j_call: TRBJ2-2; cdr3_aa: CASSNAVQGTGELFF; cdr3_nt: TGTGCCAGCAGCAATGCGGTACAGGGGACCGGGGAGCTGTTTTTT
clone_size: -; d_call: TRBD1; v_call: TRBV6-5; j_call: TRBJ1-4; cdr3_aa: CASSYLTGESNEKLFF; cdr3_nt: TGTGCCAGCAGTTACTTAACAGGGGAGTCTAATGAAAAACTGTTTTTT
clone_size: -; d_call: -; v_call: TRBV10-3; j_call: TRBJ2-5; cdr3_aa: CATERQLKQETQYF; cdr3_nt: TGTGCCACCGAAAGACAGTTAAAGCAAGAGACCCAGTACTTC
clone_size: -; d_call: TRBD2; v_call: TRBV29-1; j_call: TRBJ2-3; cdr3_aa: CSVDSGSRGTDTQYF; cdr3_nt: TGCAGCGTTGATAGCGGGAGTAGAGGGACAGATACGCAGTATTTT
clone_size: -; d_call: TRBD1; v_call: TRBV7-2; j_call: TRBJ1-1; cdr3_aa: CASSFTGTGENTEAFF; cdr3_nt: TGTGCCAGCAGCTTTACTGGGACAGGGGAGAACACTGAAGCTTTCTTT
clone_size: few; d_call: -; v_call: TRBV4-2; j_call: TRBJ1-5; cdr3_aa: CASSQDLREDQPQHF; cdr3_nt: TGTGCCAGCAGCCAAGATCTCAGGGAGGATCAGCCCCAGCATTTT
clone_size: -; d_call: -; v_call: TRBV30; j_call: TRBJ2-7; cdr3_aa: CAWSVGGDSYEQYF; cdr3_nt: TGTGCCTGGAGTGTGGGCGGGGACAGCTACGAGCAGTACTTC
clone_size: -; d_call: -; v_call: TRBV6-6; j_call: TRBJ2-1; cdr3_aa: CASSYEGPARNEQFF; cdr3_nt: TGTGCCAGCAGTTACGAGGGGCCCGCGAGGAATGAGCAGTTCTTC
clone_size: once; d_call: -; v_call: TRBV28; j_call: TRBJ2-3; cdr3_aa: CASSFLGSRATQYF; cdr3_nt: TGTGCCAGCAGTTTCCTGGGCTCTCGGGCTACGCAGTATTTT
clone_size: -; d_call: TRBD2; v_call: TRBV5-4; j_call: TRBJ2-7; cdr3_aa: CASSLDTGGFYEQYF; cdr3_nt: TGTGCCAGCAGCTTGGACACGGGGGGATTCTACGAGCAGTACTTC
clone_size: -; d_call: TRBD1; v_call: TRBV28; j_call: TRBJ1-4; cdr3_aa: CASSPWTGGEEKLFF; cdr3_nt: TGTGCCAGCAGTCCTTGGACAGGGGGTGAGGAAAAACTGTTTTTT
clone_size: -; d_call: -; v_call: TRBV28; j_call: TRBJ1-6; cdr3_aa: CASSPRQVQDSPLHF; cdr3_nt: TGTGCCAGCAGTCCTCGACAGGTCCAAGATTCACCCCTCCACTTT
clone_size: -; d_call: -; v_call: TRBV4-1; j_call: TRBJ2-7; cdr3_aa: CASSQETAVVYEQYF; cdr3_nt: TGCGCCAGCAGCCAAGAGACCGCTGTGGTATACGAGCAGTACTTC
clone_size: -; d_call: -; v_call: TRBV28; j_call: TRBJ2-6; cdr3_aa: CASALPDGANVLTF; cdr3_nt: TGTGCCAGCGCCTTACCCGATGGGGCCAACGTCCTGACTTTC
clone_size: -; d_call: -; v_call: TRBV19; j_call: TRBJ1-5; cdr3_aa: CASRTPETSPQHF; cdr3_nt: TGTGCCAGTAGGACACCCGAAACATCACCCCAGCATTTT
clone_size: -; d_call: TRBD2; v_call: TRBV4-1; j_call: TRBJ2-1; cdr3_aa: CASSDRTSGSNEQFF; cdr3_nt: TGCGCCAGCAGCGATAGGACTAGCGGGAGCAATGAGCAGTTCTTC
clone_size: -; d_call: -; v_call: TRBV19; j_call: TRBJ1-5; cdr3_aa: CASSIRGNQPQHF; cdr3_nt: TGTGCCAGTAGTATCAGAGGCAATCAGCCCCAGCATTTT
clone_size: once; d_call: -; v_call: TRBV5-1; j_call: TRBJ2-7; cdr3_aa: CASSLGQEGNEQYF; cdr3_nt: TGCGCCAGCAGCTTGGGACAGGAAGGCAACGAGCAGTACTTC
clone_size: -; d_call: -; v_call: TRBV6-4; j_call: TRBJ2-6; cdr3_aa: CASSPGRLGSGANVLTF; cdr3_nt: TGTGCCAGCAGTCCCGGACGCCTCGGCTCTGGGGCCAACGTCCTGACTTTC
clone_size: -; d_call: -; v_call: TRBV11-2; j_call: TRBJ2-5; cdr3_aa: CASSWAHRETQYF; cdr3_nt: TGTGCCAGCAGCTGGGCCCACCGGGAGACCCAGTACTTC
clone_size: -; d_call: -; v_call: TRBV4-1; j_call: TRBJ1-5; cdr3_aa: CASSQLPGVQPQHF; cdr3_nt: TGCGCCAGCAGCCAACTACCCGGGGTTCAGCCCCAGCATTTT